This entry is about one TCR beta chain. Its antigen is unidentified. This specimen comes from a study of a mutant IDH1 vaccine in newly diagnosed glioma. At the level of the study: Patients underwent eight vaccinations, which took place in weeks 1, 3, 5, 7, 11, 15, 19 and 23. Previous care, which was radiotherapy, temozolomide, or both, most often involved both.

The trim removed 1 base at V and 8 bases at J, leaving 5 bases unmatched. Per the germline V gene, CDR1 is SGHNT and CDR2 is YYREEE (reference sequence). The CDR3 covers 14 residues. Noted time point: week 23, last vaccination. The study gave 300 ug of mutant IDH1 20-mer peptide per vaccine dose, with topical imiquimod. New astrocytomas of WHO grade 3 or 4 that were IDH1-mutant and ATRX-lost were found in the donors. The repertoire was sequenced with immunoSEQ multiplex PCR; TCRdb's copy has only in-frame clones and lacks some. The sample lists about 60,000 clones, approximately 84% seen once, with 13% in the top ten.

The V gene is TRBV5-4, the J gene TRBJ1-2; 10 bases line up with TRBD1. Specimen: PBMCs, collected from a glioma patient whose treatment included an IDH1 peptide vaccine. This clonotype was obtained from a man younger than 30 with glioma. This CDR3 is CASSLPGTGVGYTF. For the CDR3, the DNA is TGTGCCAGCAGCTTGCCCGGGACAGGGGTAGGCTACACCTTC.